The clone carrying this T cell receptor beta chain showed up just once. Its antigen is as yet unknown. This record comes from a study of OX40 agonist ivuxolimab in advanced cancers. Study in general: Anti-PD-1, anti-PD-L1 or anti-CTLA-4 therapy given earlier was allowed, and approximately 43% had some. One hepatocellular carcinoma and a couple of cutaneous melanoma patients partially responded.

Sequencing was performed with immunoSEQ multiplex PCR; in TCRdb, only in-frame clones are kept and a portion is missing. The data contain 77,000 or so clones, approximately 92% of them singletons. Study conclusions and caveats: Researchers report that CD8+ T cells had, on average, more expanded clones than CD4+.

After removal of 2 bases from V and 0 bases from J, the junction contained 10 bases not matched to a gene. The CDR3 spans 17 residues. Germline CDR1 is SGHVS and CDR2 is FQNEAQ. The chain uses TRBV7-8 and TRBJ2-7, with 7 bases fitting TRBD1. This clonotype originated in an adult with an advanced solid tumor such as melanoma, head and neck, liver or kidney cancer. The sample in question was CD4+ or CD8+ T cells sorted from blood, obtained in a trial of the OX40 agonist ivuxolimab. The DNA of the CDR3 is TGTGCCAGCAGCTTAAACCCACTTGGGACAGACTCCTACGAGCAGTACTTC. It specifies CASSLNPLGTDSYEQYF. The whole variable domain, filled in from reference TRBV7-8 and TRBJ2-7, reads GAGVSQSPRYKVAKRGQDVALRCDPISGHVSLFWYQQALGQGPEFLTYFQNEAQLDKSGLPSDRFFAERPEGSVSTLKIQRTQQEDSAVYLCASSLNPLGTDSYEQYFGPGTRLTVT.